This T cell receptor beta chain is drawn from a study of shared clonotypes between healthy human individuals. Whole-study results and caveats: Across a handful of donors, naive CD4 shared approximately 4.5%, naive CD8 3% to 3.5%, memory CD4 over 2%, memory CD8 0.4% to 0.5%.

With regard to this clone: The antigen remains undetermined.

This CDR3 contains 15 residues. The V and J ends lost 0 bases and 3 bases, in that order; junction bases with no gene match: 5. The germline CDR1 and CDR2 sequences are MNHEY and SMNVEV (reference sequence). Terminally differentiated effector memory CD45RA+ cells were excluded from the naive CD8 cells, which were CD45RO-negative and positively selected for CCR7. Sequencing was performed with immunoSEQ multiplex PCR; in TCRdb, only in-frame clones are kept and a portion is missing. The repertoire holds almost 700,000 clones, with 92% as singletons. This receptor was taken from a man aged 30 to 45 in good health. Sequencing input: naive CD8+ T cells sorted from blood. The gene calls are TRBV27 and TRBJ2-7; 7 bases line up with TRBD2. The CDR3 spells CASSLSLGGDYEQYF. Written as DNA, the CDR3 is TGTGCCAGCAGTTTATCCCTGGGAGGGGACTACGAGCAGTACTTC.